This TCR beta chain stems from a study of CD8+ T cells in alopecia areata. This clone came up a few times. Sequencing templates came from extracted RNA that was reverse transcribed into cDNA. The table came from immunoSEQ multiplex PCR; TCRdb's copy has only in-frame clones and leaves some out. The sample includes 200,000 to 250,000 clones, just over 55% seen only once; the top ten take roughly 5.3%. The specimen sequenced was CD8+ T cells sorted from blood. This receptor was identified in a human donor in good health.

The CDR3 here is CASSFNRGIEYF. CDR3 in DNA: TGCGCCAGCAGCTTCAACAGGGGAATCGAGTACTTC. V is TRBV5-1 and J is TRBJ2-7, with 7 nucleotides matching TRBD1. Germline V CDR1 and CDR2: SGHRS, YFSETQ. This CDR3 comprises 12 residues. J lost 11 bases, V lost 2 bases, and 7 bases had no gene match.